A few counts support the clone carrying this T cell receptor (beta chain). Its antigen is undetermined. CDR3 length: 15 residues. Germline-derived CDR1 and CDR2 are MNHEY and SMNVEV (reference sequence). The junction had 9 bases not matched to a gene; V was cut back by 6 bases and J by 6 bases. Researchers attached unique molecular identifiers to individual cDNA molecules. TCRdb re-called the 5' RACE reads with MiXCR, one entry per CDR3 protein. The sample holds approximately 71,000 distinct CDR3 sequences; about 12% are singletons and the top ten take 4% to 5%. The data derive from a study of early T cells in non-severe SARS-CoV-2 infection. Study overall: Sequencing of bulk RNA from unsorted whole blood was done, without chain pairing. Study outcomes and limitations: Anti-spike CD8 responses were favored in VDJdb matching, and private and CD4 specificities were missed.

The sample consisted of whole blood. The sequence was collected from an adult who was a healthcare worker with PCR-confirmed SARS-CoV-2 infection or an uninfected control (not recorded which). This rearrangement joins TRBV27 to TRBJ2-1, with 9 bases matching TRBD2. CDR3 nucleotide sequence: TGTGCCAGCAGCCCTTTAGGGACTAGCTCCAATGAGCAGTTCTTC. Amino acids: CASSPLGTSSNEQFF.